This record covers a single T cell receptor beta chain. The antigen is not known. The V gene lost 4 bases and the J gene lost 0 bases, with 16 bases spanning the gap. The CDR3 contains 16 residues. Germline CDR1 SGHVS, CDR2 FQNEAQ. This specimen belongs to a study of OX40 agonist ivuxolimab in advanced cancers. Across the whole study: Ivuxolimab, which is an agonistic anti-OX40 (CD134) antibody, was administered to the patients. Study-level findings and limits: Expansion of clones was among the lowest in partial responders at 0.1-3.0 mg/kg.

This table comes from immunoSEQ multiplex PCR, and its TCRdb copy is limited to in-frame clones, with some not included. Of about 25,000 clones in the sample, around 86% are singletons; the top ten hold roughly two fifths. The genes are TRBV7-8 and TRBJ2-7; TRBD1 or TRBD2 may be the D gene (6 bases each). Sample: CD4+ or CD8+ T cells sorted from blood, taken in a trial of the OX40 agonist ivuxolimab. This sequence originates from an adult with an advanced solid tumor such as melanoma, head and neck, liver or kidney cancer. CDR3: CASSWRGVGPSYEQYF. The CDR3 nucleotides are TGTGCCAGCAGCTGGAGGGGGGTTGGGCCCTCCTACGAGCAGTACTTC.